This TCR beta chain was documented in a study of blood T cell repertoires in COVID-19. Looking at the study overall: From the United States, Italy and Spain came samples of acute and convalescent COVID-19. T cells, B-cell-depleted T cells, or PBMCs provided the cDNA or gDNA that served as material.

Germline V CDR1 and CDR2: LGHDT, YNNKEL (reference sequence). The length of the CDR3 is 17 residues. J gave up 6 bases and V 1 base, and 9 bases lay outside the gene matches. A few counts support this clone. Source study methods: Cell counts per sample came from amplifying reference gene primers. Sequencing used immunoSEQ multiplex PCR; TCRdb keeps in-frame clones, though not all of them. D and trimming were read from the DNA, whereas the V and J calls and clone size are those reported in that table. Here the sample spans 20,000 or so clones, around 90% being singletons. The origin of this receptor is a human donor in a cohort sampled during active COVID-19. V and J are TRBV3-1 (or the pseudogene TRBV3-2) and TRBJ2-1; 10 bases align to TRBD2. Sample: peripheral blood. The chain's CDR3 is CASSQASSGSSINEQFF. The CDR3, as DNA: TGTGCCAGCAGCCAAGCATCTAGCGGGAGTTCGATCAATGAGCAGTTCTTC.